Detailed here is one T cell receptor beta chain. The data were produced by immunoSEQ multiplex PCR, yet TCRdb's version contains in-frame clones alone and is incomplete. The sample consists of some 90,000 clones, 91% of them appearing once. These data belong to a study of T cell changes during pregnancy in multiple sclerosis. The CDR3 has 15 residues. J gave up 9 bases and V 3 bases, and 9 bases lay outside the gene matches. CDR1 and CDR2 from the germline V gene are MDHEN and SYDVKM. The specimen was peripheral blood, collected after pregnancy. V gene TRBV28 combines with J gene TRBJ2-1; 9 bases align to TRBD2. The receptor's source is a female donor in good health, enrolled as a control in a pregnancy study. CDR3 loop: CASSFPVAGAIEQFF. CDR3 sequence (DNA): TGTGCCAGCAGTTTTCCGGTAGCGGGGGCCATTGAGCAGTTCTTC. The variable domain in full, with the rest retrieved from reference TRBV28 and TRBJ2-1, is DVKVTQSSRYLVKRTGEKVFLECVQDMDHENMFWYRQDPGLGLRLIYFSYDVKMKEKGDIPEGYSVSREKKERFSLILESASTNQTSMYLCASSFPVAGAIEQFFGPGTRLTVL.